Sequencing of this TCR beta chain was carried out in a study of control samples from healthy donors and cancer patients. Only in-frame clones appear in the TCRdb table, and some are missing; sequencing was by immunoSEQ multiplex PCR. Of around 180,000 clones in the sample, 70% to 90% were seen once. CDR3 length: 19 residues. The J segment lost 4 bases and the V segment lost 3 bases, leaving 19 bases of the junction unmatched. Germline V gives CDR1 MDHEN, CDR2 SYDVKM. This clone was counted a single time. The chain recombines TRBV28 with TRBJ2-7; 9 bases are shared with TRBD1. Sample: blood. The TCR originated in a woman in her thirties in good health. The CDR3 protein is CASSFPTRQWGQGGYEQYF. DNA of the CDR3: TGTGCCAGCAGTTTCCCCACGCGTCAGTGGGGACAGGGAGGATACGAGCAGTACTTC.